The sequence of this T cell receptor (beta chain) was determined in a study of blood T cells in healthy people across ages. Across the study: About one barcoded beta molecule was captured per two T cells (by template switching).

No fewer than 6 million PBMCs went into each sample. A second about 7 to 11 cycle PCR used barcoded and J-beta primers. A single record per CDR3 protein comes from TCRdb applying MiXCR to the 5' RACE reads. This table holds under 800,000 distinct CDR3 sequences, around a fifth found once. This CDR3 has 15 residues. CDR1 and CDR2 from the germline V gene are SGDLS and YYNGEE. With V trimmed by 2 bases and J by 7 bases, 3 bases remained unmatched. This receptor was taken from a man aged 65 to 79 in good health. Sequencing input: blood. J is TRBJ2-2 and V is TRBV9; 12 nucleotides line up with TRBD1. CDR3 loop: CASSVGQGAIGELFF. Written as DNA, the CDR3 is TGTGCCAGCAGCGTGGGACAGGGGGCGATCGGGGAGCTGTTTTTT.